These 18 T cell receptor beta chains were all obtained from the same sample, sequenced in a study of control samples from healthy donors and cancer patients. Produced via immunoSEQ multiplex PCR; TCRdb's table is partial and in-frame only. This table has about 150,000 clones, about 93% appearing once. Sequencing was done on a sample of blood. These TCRs come from a man aged 45-60 years in good health.

The chain is built from TRBV5-1 and TRBJ1-3, with D unresolved. Deletions cut 4 bases from V and 0 bases from J, with 11 bases between. The CDR3 covers 15 residues. Germline V gene data show CDR1 as SGHRS and CDR2 as YFSETQ. CDR3: CASSRTDFSGNTIYF. The CDR3 region has the DNA TGCGCCAGCAGCCGGACCGACTTCTCTGGAAACACCATATATTTT.

This rearrangement joins TRBV27 to TRBJ1-6; 11 nucleotides agree with TRBD1. The germline gives CDR1 MNHEY, CDR2 SMNVEV (reference sequence). The CDR3 spans 17 residues. After removal of 6 bases from V and 5 bases from J, the junction contained 9 bases not matched to a gene. CDR3 in DNA: TGTGCCAGCAGCTATGTCCTGGGACAGGGGGATAATTCACCCCTCCACTTT. Protein sequence: CASSYVLGQGDNSPLHF.

V and J are TRBV24-1 and TRBJ1-2; D gene ambiguous. Trimming left V 4 bases short and J 8 bases short, with 10 bases between. CDR1 and CDR2 from the germline V gene are KGHDR and SFDVKD. The CDR3 sequence is 12 residues long. CDR3 DNA: TGTGCCACCAGTGACAGTCGGCGCGGCTACACCTTC. Protein sequence: CATSDSRRGYTF.

The gene calls are TRBV27 and TRBJ2-7; unclear D gene. The CDR3 consists of 14 residues. Germline CDR1 reads MNHEY; CDR2 reads SMNVEV (reference sequence). V lost 5 bases and J lost 0, with 11 bases in between. In DNA, the CDR3 is TGTGCCAGCAGTAGAGCCGGGCACTCCTACGAGCAGTACTTC. Encoded protein: CASSRAGHSYEQYF.

J is TRBJ1-5 and V is TRBV24-1; 7 bases are a match to TRBD1. Germline V gene data show CDR1 as KGHDR and CDR2 as SFDVKD. Germline trimming cut 8 bases from V and 1 base from J; bases unmatched to any gene: 10. The CDR3 has 16 residues. The CDR3 loop reads CATTALDRVSNQPQHF. CDR3 DNA: TGTGCCACCACTGCCCTAGACAGGGTGAGCAATCAGCCCCAGCATTTT.

The chain carries TRBV27 and TRBJ2-6; no firm D call. This CDR3 spans 18 amino acids. Trimming removed 2 bases at V and 0 bases at J, with 14 bases between. CDR1 is MNHEY, CDR2 SMNVEV, per germline (reference sequence). CDR3 in DNA: TGTGCCAGCAGTTTACAACGGCCGACAACCTCTGGGGCCAACGTCCTGACTTTC. This encodes CASSLQRPTTSGANVLTF.

The V and J genes are TRBV7-9 and TRBJ1-4; the D gene is possibly TRBD1 (5 bases). Trimming removed 4 bases at V and 0 bases at J, with 15 bases between. The CDR3 totals 17 residues. Germline V gives CDR1 SEHNR, CDR2 FQNEAQ (reference sequence). CDR3: CASSSPGGAATNEKLFF. The CDR3 DNA follows: TGTGCCAGCAGCTCACCTGGGGGAGCTGCAACTAATGAAAAACTGTTTTTT.

V and J are TRBV7-9 and TRBJ2-7; TRBD2 agrees at 13 bases. The CDR3 runs 15 residues. Germline assignment: CDR1 SEHNR and CDR2 FQNEAQ (reference sequence). Unmatched junction bases numbered 6, after V lost 5 bases and J lost 5 bases. CDR3 in amino acids: CASSPGLAGFNEQYF. The CDR3 nucleotides are TGTGCCAGCAGCCCGGGACTAGCGGGATTCAACGAGCAGTACTTC. The full variable domain, with the rest looked up from reference TRBV7-9 and TRBJ2-7, is DTGVSQNPRHKITKRGQNVTFRCDPISEHNRLYWYRQTLGQGPEFLTYFQNEAQLEKSRLLSDRFSAERPKGSFSTLEIQRTEQGDSAMYLCASSPGLAGFNEQYFGPGTRLTVT.

The rearrangement joins TRBV2 to TRBJ1-1; D gene unclear. Germline V gene lookup returns CDR1 SNHLY and CDR2 FYNNEI. This CDR3 contains 12 residues. Between the trimmed V and J ends, which lost 6 bases and 8 bases, there was a span of 13 bases. CDR3 loop: CASRAGFSEAFF. The CDR3 DNA is TGTGCCAGCAGGGCAGGATTTTCGGAAGCTTTCTTT.

The gene calls are TRBV18 and TRBJ2-7, with D perhaps assigned TRBD1 or TRBD2 (5 bases each). V dropped 2 bases and J dropped 3 bases, with 20 bases sitting between them. This CDR3 contains 17 residues. Germline V lookup: CDR1 KGHSH, CDR2 LQKENI. CDR3 DNA: TGTGCCAGCTCACCAACGGGGTGGGGGACCAAATACTACGAGCAGTACTTC. This encodes CASSPTGWGTKYYEQYF.

This rearrangement joins TRBV13 to TRBJ2-7, with D possibly matching TRBD2 (6 bases). Per the germline V gene, CDR1 is PRHDT and CDR2 is FYEKMQ (reference sequence). This CDR3 has 16 residues. The V end was cut by 4 bases, the J end by 7 bases, with 23 bases between. The CDR3 reads CASSSPVLATAGEQYF. As DNA, the CDR3 is TGTGCCAGCAGCTCCCCAGTTCTAGCGACTGCAGGGGAGCAGTACTTC.

In DNA form, the CDR3 reads TGTGCCAGCAGCCCATCTACAGGGGATACGCAGTATTTT. As protein: CASSPSTGDTQYF. The J gene is TRBJ2-3, the V gene TRBV7-3, with a tentative D call TRBD1 (6 bases). The ends were cut back, 5 bases at V and 6 bases at J, with 12 bases in the middle. This CDR3 is built from 13 residues. The germline gives CDR1 SGHTA, CDR2 FQGTGA.

CDR3 residues: CASSGGLAGLTWATGELFF. CDR3 nucleotide sequence: TGTGCCAGCAGCGGCGGACTAGCGGGACTGACTTGGGCCACCGGGGAGCTGTTTTTT. This chain uses TRBV9 with TRBJ2-2; 12 bases line up with TRBD2. With 3 bases clipped from V and 4 bases from J, the junction kept 13 bases outside the gene matches. This CDR3 has 19 residues. Germline V CDR1 and CDR2: SGDLS, YYNGEE.

This chain connects TRBV27 to TRBJ2-5; D may be TRBD2 (5 bases). From germline, CDR1 is MNHEY and CDR2 SMNVEV (reference sequence). The CDR3 is made up of 12 amino acids. V lost 6 bases to trimming and J lost 4 bases, with 9 bases between them. The CDR3 DNA is TGTGCCAGCAGGAGGGTGGGAGAGACCCAGTACTTC. Translated: CASRRVGETQYF.

The chain joins TRBV5-6 to TRBJ2-5, with TRBD1 as a possible D gene (6 bases). Germline loops: CDR1 SGHDT, CDR2 YYEEEE. The CDR3 runs to 14 residues. The germline V and J ends were trimmed by 2 bases and 3 bases, with 11 bases remaining between them. This CDR3 is CASSLYGGEETQYF. As DNA, the CDR3 is TGTGCCAGCAGCTTATATGGGGGCGAAGAGACCCAGTACTTC. Combining the CDR3 with reference TRBV5-6 and TRBJ2-5 gives the whole variable domain DAGVTQSPTHLIKTRGQQVTLRCSPKSGHDTVSWYQQALGQGPQFIFQYYEEEERQRGNFPDRFSGHQFPNYSSELNVNALLLGDSALYLCASSLYGGEETQYFGPGTRLLVL.

The chain has TRBV11-2 and TRBJ2-6; D gene ambiguous. V shed 1 base and J shed 4 bases, with 8 bases lying between them. This CDR3 contains 15 residues. Germline CDR1 is SGHAT and CDR2 is FQNNGV. The CDR3 region has the DNA TGTGCCAGCAGCTTAGCCGGCCTCGGGGCCAACGTCCTGACTTTC. Translated, it gives CASSLAGLGANVLTF.

The chain couples TRBV28 to TRBJ1-2; 9 nucleotides align to TRBD1. CDR3 length equals 14 residues. The germline gives CDR1 MDHEN, CDR2 SYDVKM. V lost 5 bases to trimming and J lost 4 bases; unmatched junction nucleotides: 5. CDR3 region: CASSGQGLAYGYTF. CDR3 DNA sequence: TGTGCCAGCAGTGGACAGGGGTTGGCCTATGGCTACACCTTC.

The rearrangement joins TRBV24-1 to TRBJ2-5; TRBD2 matches at 7 bases. This CDR3 is 14 amino acids long. V dropped 3 bases and J dropped 5; count of bases not matched to a gene: 5. Germline values: CDR1 KGHDR, CDR2 SFDVKD. The CDR3 DNA sequence: TGTGCCACCAGTGATAGCGGGAAAGTCGAGACCCAGTACTTC. This gives the protein CATSDSGKVETQYF.